The source of this T cell receptor (beta chain) is a study of regulatory T cells in long-lasting Graves disease. General study results and limits: Peripheral blood alone, not thyroid tissue, underwent study.

Indicated time point: newly diagnosed GD, antithyroid drugs for less than 3 months. PBMC-extracted RNA yielded the TCR library. Germline-derived CDR1 and CDR2 are SGHTA and FQGNSA. The ends were cut back, 5 bases at V and 3 bases at J, with 8 bases in the middle. CDR3 length equals 13 residues. Relying on iRepertoire HTBI primers and Arm-PCR of CDR3 regions, the team built TCR beta libraries. TCRdb re-called the multiplex PCR reads with MiXCR, one entry per CDR3 protein. The profile shows a few hundred thousand distinct CDR3 sequences, approximately 12% of them singletons. About this clonotype: The antigen remains undetermined.

The same specimen was also included in a second study, on T cells in Graves' hyperthyroidism and ophthalmopathy. This second report adds: Each patient was aged 18 to 65 and had newly diagnosed hyperthyroidism of under 2 months' duration. The study used the HTBI primer set for a first-round RT-PCR of the TCR CDR3.

The chain uses TRBV7-2 and TRBJ1-5; D ambiguous. The receptor was isolated from a woman in her late teens or twenties with Graves disease. Here the sequenced sample was peripheral blood mononuclear cells (PBMCs), taken at new diagnosis, from a patient treated with antithyroid drugs. CDR3 in amino acids: CASSQSPNQPQHF. The CDR3 DNA follows: TGTGCCAGCAGCCAAAGTCCCAATCAGCCCCAGCATTTT.